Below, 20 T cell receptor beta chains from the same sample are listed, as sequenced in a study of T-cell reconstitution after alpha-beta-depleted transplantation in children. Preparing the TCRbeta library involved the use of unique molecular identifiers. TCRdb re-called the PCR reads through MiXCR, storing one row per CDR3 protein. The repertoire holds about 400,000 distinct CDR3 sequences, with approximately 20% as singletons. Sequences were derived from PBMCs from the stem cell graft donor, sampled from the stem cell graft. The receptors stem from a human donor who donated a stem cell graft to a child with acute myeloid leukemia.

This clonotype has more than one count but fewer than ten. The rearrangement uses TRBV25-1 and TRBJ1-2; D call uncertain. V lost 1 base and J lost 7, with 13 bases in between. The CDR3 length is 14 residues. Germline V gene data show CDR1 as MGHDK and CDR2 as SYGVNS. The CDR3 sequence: CASSELQVRAGYTF. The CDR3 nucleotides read TGTGCCAGCAGTGAATTGCAGGTCCGTGCTGGCTACACCTTC.

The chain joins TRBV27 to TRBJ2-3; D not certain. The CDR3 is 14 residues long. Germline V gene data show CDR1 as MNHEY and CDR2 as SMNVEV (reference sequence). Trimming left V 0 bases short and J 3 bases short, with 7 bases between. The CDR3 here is CASSLSDGTDTQYF. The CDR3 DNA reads TGTGCCAGCAGTTTATCCGACGGGACAGATACGCAGTATTTT.

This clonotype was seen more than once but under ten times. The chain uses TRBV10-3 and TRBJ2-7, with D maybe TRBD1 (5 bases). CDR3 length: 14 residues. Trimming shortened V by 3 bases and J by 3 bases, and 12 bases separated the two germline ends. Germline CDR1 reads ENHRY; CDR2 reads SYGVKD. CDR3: CAISEGAGLYEQYF. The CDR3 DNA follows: TGTGCCATCAGTGAAGGGGCCGGGCTCTACGAGCAGTACTTC.

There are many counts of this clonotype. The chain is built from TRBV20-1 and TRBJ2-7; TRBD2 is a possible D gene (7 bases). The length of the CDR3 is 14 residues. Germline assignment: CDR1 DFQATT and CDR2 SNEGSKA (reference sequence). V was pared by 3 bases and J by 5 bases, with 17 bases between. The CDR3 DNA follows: TGCAGTGCTAGGGGGGGCGGGGGTCGCGACGAGCAGTACTTC. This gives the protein CSARGGGGRDEQYF.

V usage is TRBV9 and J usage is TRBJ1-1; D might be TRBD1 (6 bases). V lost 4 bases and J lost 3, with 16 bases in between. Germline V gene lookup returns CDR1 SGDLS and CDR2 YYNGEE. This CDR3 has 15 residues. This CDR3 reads CASSPWGQGYTEAFF. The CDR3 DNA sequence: TGTGCCAGCAGCCCATGGGGGCAGGGCTACACTGAAGCTTTCTTT.

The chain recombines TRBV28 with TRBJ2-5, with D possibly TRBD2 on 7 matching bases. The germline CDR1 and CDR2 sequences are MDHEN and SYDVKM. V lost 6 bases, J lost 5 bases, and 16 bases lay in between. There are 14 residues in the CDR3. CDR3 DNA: TGTGCCAGCAGAGGGGGAGGGTTACTTGAGACCCAGTACTTC. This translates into CASRGGGLLETQYF.

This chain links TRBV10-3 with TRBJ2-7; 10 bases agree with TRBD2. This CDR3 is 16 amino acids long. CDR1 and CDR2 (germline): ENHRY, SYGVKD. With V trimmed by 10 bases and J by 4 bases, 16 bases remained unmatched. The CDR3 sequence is CATLAGVVGRRYEQYF. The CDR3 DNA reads TGTGCCACCCTAGCGGGAGTCGTTGGTCGTCGGTACGAGCAGTACTTC.

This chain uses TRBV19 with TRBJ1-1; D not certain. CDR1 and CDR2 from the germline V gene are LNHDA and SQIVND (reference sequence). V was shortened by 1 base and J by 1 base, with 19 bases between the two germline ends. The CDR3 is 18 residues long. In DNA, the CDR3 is TGTGCCAGTAGTATAGTTCTGGGGATAATCCAAACGAACACTGAAGCTTTCTTT. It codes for CASSIVLGIIQTNTEAFF. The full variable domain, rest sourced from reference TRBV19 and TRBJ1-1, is DGGITQSPKYLFRKEGQNVTLSCEQNLNHDAMYWYRQDPGQGLRLIYYSQIVNDFQKGDIAEGYSVSREKKESFPLTVTSAQKNPTAFYLCASSIVLGIIQTNTEAFFGQGTRLTVV.

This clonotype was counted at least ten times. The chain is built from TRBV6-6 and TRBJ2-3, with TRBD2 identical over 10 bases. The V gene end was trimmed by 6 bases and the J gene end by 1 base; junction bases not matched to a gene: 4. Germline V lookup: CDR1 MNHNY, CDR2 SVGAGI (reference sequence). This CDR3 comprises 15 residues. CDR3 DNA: TGTGCCAGCAGAAGTGGACTAGCGGGCACAGATACGCAGTATTTT. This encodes CASRSGLAGTDTQYF.

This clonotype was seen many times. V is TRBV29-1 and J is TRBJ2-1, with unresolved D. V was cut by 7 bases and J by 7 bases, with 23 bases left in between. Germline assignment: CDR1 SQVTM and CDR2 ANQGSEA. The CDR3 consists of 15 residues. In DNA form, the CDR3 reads TGCAGCGCCAAATCATACCAACTCCTAGGGAATGAGCAGTTCTTC. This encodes CSAKSYQLLGNEQFF.

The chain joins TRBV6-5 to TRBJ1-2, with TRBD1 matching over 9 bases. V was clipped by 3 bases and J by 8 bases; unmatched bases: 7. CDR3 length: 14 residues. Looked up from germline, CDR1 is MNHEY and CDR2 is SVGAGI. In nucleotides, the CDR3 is TGTGCCAGCAGTTATCTACAGGGGGCTGGCGGCTACACCTTC. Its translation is CASSYLQGAGGYTF.

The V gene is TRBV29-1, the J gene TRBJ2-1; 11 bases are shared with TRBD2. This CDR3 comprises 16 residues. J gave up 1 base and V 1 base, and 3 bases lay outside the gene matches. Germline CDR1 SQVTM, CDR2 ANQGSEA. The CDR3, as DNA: TGCAGCGTTGAAGCACTAGCGGGAGTTTCCTACAATGAGCAGTTCTTC. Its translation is CSVEALAGVSYNEQFF.

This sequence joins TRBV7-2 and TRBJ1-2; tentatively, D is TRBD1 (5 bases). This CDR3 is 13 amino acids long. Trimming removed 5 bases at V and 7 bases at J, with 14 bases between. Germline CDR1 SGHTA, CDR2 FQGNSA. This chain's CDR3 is CASSDRQGFGYTF. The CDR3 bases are TGTGCCAGCAGCGATAGGCAGGGTTTTGGCTACACCTTC.

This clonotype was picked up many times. Here the CDR3 reads CSASRSANTGELFF. CDR3 in DNA: TGCAGTGCTAGTCGGAGTGCGAACACCGGGGAGCTGTTTTTT. V gene TRBV20-1 combines with J gene TRBJ2-2, with unresolved D. Trimming cost V 3 bases and J 0 bases, with 8 bases left between them. The germline gives CDR1 DFQATT, CDR2 SNEGSKA (reference sequence). The CDR3 has 14 amino acids.

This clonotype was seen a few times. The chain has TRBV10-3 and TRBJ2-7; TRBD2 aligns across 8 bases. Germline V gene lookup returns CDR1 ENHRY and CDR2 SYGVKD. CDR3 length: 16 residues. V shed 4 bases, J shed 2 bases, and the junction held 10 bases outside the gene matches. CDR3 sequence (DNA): TGTGCCATCAGTGGAACCGGGACTAGTACTACCTACGAGCAGTACTTC. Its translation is CAISGTGTSTTYEQYF.

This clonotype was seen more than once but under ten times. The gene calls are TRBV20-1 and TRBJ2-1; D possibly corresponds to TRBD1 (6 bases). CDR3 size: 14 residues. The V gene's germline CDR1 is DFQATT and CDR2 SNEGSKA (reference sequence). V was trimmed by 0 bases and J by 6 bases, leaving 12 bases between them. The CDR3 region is CSAREYTGINEQFF. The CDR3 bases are TGCAGTGCTAGAGAGTATACAGGGATCAATGAGCAGTTCTTC.

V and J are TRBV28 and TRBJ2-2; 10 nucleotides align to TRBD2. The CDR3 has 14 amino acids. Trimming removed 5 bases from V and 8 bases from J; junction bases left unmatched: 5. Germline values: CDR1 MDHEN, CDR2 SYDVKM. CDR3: CASSMTSGRGELFF. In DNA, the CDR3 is TGTGCCAGCAGTATGACTAGCGGGCGAGGGGAGCTGTTTTTT.

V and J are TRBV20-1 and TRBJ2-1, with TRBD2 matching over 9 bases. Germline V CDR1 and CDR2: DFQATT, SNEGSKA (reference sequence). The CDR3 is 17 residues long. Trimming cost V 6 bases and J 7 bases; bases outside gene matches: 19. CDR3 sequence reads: CSASSPHRGRAGNEQFF. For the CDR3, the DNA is TGCAGTGCCAGCTCACCTCATCGCGGGAGGGCGGGAAATGAGCAGTTCTTC.

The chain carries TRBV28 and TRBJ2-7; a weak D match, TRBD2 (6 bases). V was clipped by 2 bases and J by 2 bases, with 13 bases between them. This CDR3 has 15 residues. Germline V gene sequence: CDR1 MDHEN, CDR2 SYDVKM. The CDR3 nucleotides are TGTGCCAGCAGTTTAATGGGAGGACTTCCCTACGAGCAGTACTTC. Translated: CASSLMGGLPYEQYF. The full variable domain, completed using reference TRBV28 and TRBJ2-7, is DVKVTQSSRYLVKRTGEKVFLECVQDMDHENMFWYRQDPGLGLRLIYFSYDVKMKEKGDIPEGYSVSREKKERFSLILESASTNQTSMYLCASSLMGGLPYEQYFGPGTRLTVT.

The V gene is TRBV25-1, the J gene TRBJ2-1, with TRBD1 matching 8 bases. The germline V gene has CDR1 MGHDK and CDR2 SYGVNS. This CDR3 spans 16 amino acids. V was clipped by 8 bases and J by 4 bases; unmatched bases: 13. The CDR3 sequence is CASETLGTGPYNEQFF. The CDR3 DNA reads TGTGCCAGCGAAACCCTCGGGACAGGTCCTTACAATGAGCAGTTCTTC.